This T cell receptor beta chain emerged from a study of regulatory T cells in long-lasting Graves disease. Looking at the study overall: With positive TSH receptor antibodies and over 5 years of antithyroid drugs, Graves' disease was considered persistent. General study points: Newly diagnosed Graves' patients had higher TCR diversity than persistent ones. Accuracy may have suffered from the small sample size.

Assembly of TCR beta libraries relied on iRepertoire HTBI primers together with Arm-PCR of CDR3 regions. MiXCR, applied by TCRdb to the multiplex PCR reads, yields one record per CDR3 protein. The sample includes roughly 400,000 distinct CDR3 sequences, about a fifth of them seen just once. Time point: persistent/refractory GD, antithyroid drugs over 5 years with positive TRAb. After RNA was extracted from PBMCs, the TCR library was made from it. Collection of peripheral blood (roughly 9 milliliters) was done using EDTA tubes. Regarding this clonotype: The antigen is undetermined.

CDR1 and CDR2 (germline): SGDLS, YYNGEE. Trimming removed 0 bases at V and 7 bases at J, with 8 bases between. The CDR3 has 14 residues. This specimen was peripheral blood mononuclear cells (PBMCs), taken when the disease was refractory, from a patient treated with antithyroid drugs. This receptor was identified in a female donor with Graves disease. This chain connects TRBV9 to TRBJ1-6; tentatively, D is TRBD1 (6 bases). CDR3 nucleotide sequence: TGTGCCAGCAGCGTAGCAACAGGGAATTCACCCCTCCACTTT. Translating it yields CASSVATGNSPLHF.